This entry lists 24 T cell receptor beta chains sequenced from one sample in a study of T cell repertoires in cytomegalovirus infection (dated by TCRdb to the late 2010s). Sequencing was carried out with an Illumina HiSeq 1500. TCRdb reanalyzed the raw reads on its own, using fastp at Q25 for trimming and MiXCR for clone calling, and kept in-frame beta chains. Records with the same CDR3 protein are collapsed into one entry carrying the most frequent genes and DNA. The sample table lists about 300,000 distinct CDR3 sequences, about a tenth of them with a count of one. Of the sample, less than 3% falls within the top ten clones. Sequences were obtained from PBMCs. The receptor set was obtained from a human donor in good health (CMV status not recorded). Some clones in this sample may be carry-over from other donors' samples.

This clonotype was seen repeatedly, ten times or more. The chain joins TRBV28 to TRBJ1-6, with a tentative D call TRBD1 (5 bases). The CDR3 is 12 amino acids. In germline, CDR1 is MDHEN, CDR2 SYDVKM. CDR3 in amino acids: CRGGSYNSPLHF. CDR3 nucleotide sequence: TGTAGGGGTGGCTCCTATAATTCACCCCTCCACTTT.

This clonotype was observed a handful of times. This chain uses TRBV7-2 with TRBJ2-1, with 11 bases lining up with TRBD2. Losses at the gene ends were 3 bases for V and 10 bases for J; bases not matched to a gene: 5. The germline gives CDR1 SGHTA, CDR2 FQGNSA. CDR3 size: 14 residues. This CDR3 reads CASSFSGGAWEQFF. CDR3 sequence (DNA): TGTGCCAGCAGCTTTAGCGGGGGGGCTTGGGAGCAGTTCTTC.

This clonotype was counted ten times or more. CDR3 sequence: CASKNRGGNEQFF. As DNA, the CDR3 is TGTGCCAGCAAAAACAGGGGGGGCAATGAGCAGTTCTTC. The V call is TRBV12-3 or TRBV12-4, the J call TRBJ2-1; D possibly corresponds to TRBD1 (8 bases). Trimming left V 7 bases short and J 6 bases short, with 13 bases between. This CDR3 comprises 13 residues.

This clonotype has a handful of counts. The J gene is TRBJ2-7, the V gene TRBV27; maybe TRBD2 (6 bases). V was shortened by 5 bases and J by 7 bases, with 18 bases between the two germline ends. Germline loops: CDR1 MNHEY, CDR2 SMNVEV (reference sequence). The CDR3 runs to 14 residues. The CDR3 protein is CASSLLGGSGEQYV. The CDR3 DNA reads TGTGCCAGCAGTCTGCTGGGAGGATCAGGGGAGCAGTACGTC.

Ten or more counts support this clonotype. The rearrangement uses TRBV15 and TRBJ1-1, with D possibly matching TRBD1 (5 bases). V lost 2 bases and J lost 0, with 13 bases in between. Germline values: CDR1 LNHNV, CDR2 YYDKDF (reference sequence). This CDR3 is 16 amino acids long. The CDR3 reads CATSRLRQPLNTEAFF. The CDR3 nucleotides read TGTGCCACCAGCAGACTCAGACAGCCCTTGAACACTGAAGCTTTCTTT.

This clonotype was recorded a few times. The genes are TRBV20-1 and TRBJ2-1; 8 nucleotides line up with TRBD2. The CDR3 totals 13 residues. Germline CDR1 is DFQATT and CDR2 is SNEGSKA (reference sequence). With V trimmed by 5 bases and J by 6 bases, 6 bases remained unmatched. CDR3 protein: CSAFLGTSNEQFF. The CDR3 nucleotides read TGCAGTGCTTTCTTAGGGACTAGCAATGAGCAGTTCTTC.

This clonotype was counted at least ten times. This rearrangement joins TRBV6-4 to TRBJ2-1, with D perhaps TRBD1 (6 bases). Trimming shortened V by 4 bases and J by 2 bases, and 9 bases separated the two germline ends. This CDR3 has 14 residues. Germline values: CDR1 MRHNA, CDR2 SNTAGT. The CDR3 DNA is TGTGCCAGCAGTGCTAAGGGGGCCTACAATGAGCAGTTCTTC. Protein product: CASSAKGAYNEQFF.

Many counts were recorded for this clonotype. The rearrangement joins TRBV7-2 to TRBJ2-1, with D hard to call. The CDR3 is 15 residues long. Between the trimmed V and J ends, which lost 1 base and 6 bases, there was a span of 13 bases. Looked up from germline, CDR1 is SGHTA and CDR2 is FQGNSA. The CDR3 DNA sequence: TGTGCCAGCAGCTTAGAGGCACCTCGGGCCAATGAGCAGTTCTTC. Its translation is CASSLEAPRANEQFF.

This clonotype was seen a handful of times. A much larger clone lies a single base off, so this may be a read error. The DNA for the CDR3 is TGTGCCAGCAGACCAGGGGGCGCCTATGGCTACACCTTC. Protein: CASRPGGAYGYTF. This chain connects TRBV7-9 to TRBJ1-2; 8 bases are shared with TRBD1. Germline V gene sequence: CDR1 SEHNR, CDR2 FQNEAQ (reference sequence). The CDR3 runs to 13 residues. Germline trimming cut 6 bases from V and 4 bases from J; bases unmatched to any gene: 4.

This clonotype was observed many times. The chain joins TRBV7-9 to TRBJ2-5; the D gene is possibly TRBD2 (6 bases). Per the germline V gene, CDR1 is SEHNR and CDR2 is FQNEAQ (reference sequence). V was pared by 5 bases and J by 0 bases, with 19 bases between. This CDR3 spans 17 amino acids. The CDR3 sequence: CASSVLRGPPYQETQYF. The CDR3 DNA sequence: TGTGCCAGCAGCGTATTGCGGGGCCCCCCGTACCAAGAGACCCAGTACTTC.

This clonotype was observed many times. The V gene is TRBV7-3, the J gene TRBJ1-1; TRBD1 agrees at 8 bases. J was trimmed by 2 bases and V by 1 base; bases with no gene match: 6. CDR1 SGHTA and CDR2 FQGTGA come from the germline V gene. CDR3 length: 16 residues. CDR3 coding DNA: TGTGCCAGCAGCTTAATATCCGGGACAGGAAACACTGAAGCTTTCTTT. Protein sequence: CASSLISGTGNTEAFF.

In its sample, this clonotype was seen many times. J is TRBJ2-5 and V is TRBV7-2, with TRBD2 matching over 15 bases. This CDR3 has 16 residues. Germline V gene data show CDR1 as SGHTA and CDR2 as FQGNSA. The J segment lost 7 bases and the V segment lost 5 bases, leaving 8 bases of the junction unmatched. Here the CDR3 reads CASSLNGLAGGGTQYF. The DNA for the CDR3 is TGTGCCAGCAGCCTAAATGGACTAGCGGGGGGGGGGACCCAGTACTTC.

This clonotype was recorded a few times. The chain links TRBV2 to TRBJ2-3; 10 nucleotides agree with TRBD2. The V gene end was trimmed by 6 bases and the J gene end by 5 bases; junction bases not matched to a gene: 8. This CDR3 contains 15 residues. Germline V gene data show CDR1 as SNHLY and CDR2 as FYNNEI. DNA of the CDR3: TGTGCCAGCAGCCTAGCGGGGGCCCAGGGAGATACGCAGTATTTT. Its protein is CASSLAGAQGDTQYF.

This clonotype was observed a few times. The V and J genes are TRBV20-1 and TRBJ1-6; a weak D match, TRBD1 (5 bases). The germline gives CDR1 DFQATT, CDR2 SNEGSKA (reference sequence). This CDR3 is built from 13 residues. The V end was cut by 4 bases, the J end by 2 bases, with 6 bases between. The CDR3 loop is CSAKDTYNSPLHF. The CDR3 bases are TGCAGTGCTAAGGACACCTATAATTCACCCCTCCACTTT.

The sample holds many counts of this clonotype. This rearrangement joins TRBV7-2 to TRBJ1-1, with a weak D call TRBD1 (5 bases). This CDR3 is 12 amino acids long. Trimming took 1 base from V and 7 from J, leaving 7 bases between them. From germline, CDR1 is SGHTA and CDR2 FQGNSA. The CDR3, as DNA: TGTGCCAGCAGCTTAGTTCAGGGTGAAGCTTTCTTT. This encodes CASSLVQGEAFF.

This clonotype occurred many times. The chain carries TRBV10-3 and TRBJ2-6; D gene uncertain. Germline CDR1 reads ENHRY; CDR2 reads SYGVKD. V was shortened by 2 bases and J by 0 bases, with 11 bases between the two germline ends. The CDR3 consists of 17 residues. The CDR3 DNA sequence: TGTGCCATCAGTGAGCGTGGGATCAGCTCTGGGGCCAACGTCCTGACTTTC. As protein: CAISERGISSGANVLTF.

The chain uses TRBV6-8 and TRBJ2-1; TRBD2 is a possible D gene (6 bases). The CDR3 contains 17 residues. Trimming cost V 1 base and J 6 bases, with 19 bases left between them. Per the germline V gene, CDR1 is MNHGY and CDR2 is SAAAGT. CDR3 nucleotides: TGTGCCAGCAGTTACTGGCTCCCGGGGGAAGGGGTCAATGAGCAGTTCTTC. Translation gives CASSYWLPGEGVNEQFF.

This clonotype was detected a few times. This rearrangement joins TRBV7-9 to TRBJ2-3; 9 bases match TRBD1. This CDR3 is built from 16 residues. Losses at the gene ends were 5 bases for V and 5 bases for J; bases not matched to a gene: 11. Germline assignment: CDR1 SEHNR and CDR2 FQNEAQ (reference sequence). The CDR3 nucleotides read TGTGCCAGCAGCCTTTGGACAGGGGAGACACAAGATACGCAGTATTTT. Translating gives CASSLWTGETQDTQYF. The full variable domain, in which reference TRBV7-9 and TRBJ2-3 provide the parts outside the CDR3, is DTGVSQNPRHKITKRGQNVTFRCDPISEHNRLYWYRQTLGQGPEFLTYFQNEAQLEKSRLLSDRFSAERPKGSFSTLEIQRTEQGDSAMYLCASSLWTGETQDTQYFGPGTRLTVL.

In its sample, this clonotype was seen many times. The chain uses TRBV7-3 and TRBJ2-7; a possible D gene is TRBD2 (6 bases). This CDR3 has 13 residues. The germline gives CDR1 SGHTA, CDR2 FQGTGA. V lost 5 bases and J 4 bases, leaving 12 bases between the germline ends. CDR3 sequence reads: CASSPGLPYEQYV. DNA of the CDR3: TGTGCCAGCAGCCCCGGACTACCTTACGAGCAGTACGTC.

This clonotype was counted many times. The chain couples TRBV5-6 to TRBJ1-1; possibly TRBD1 for D (5 bases). CDR1 and CDR2 from the germline V gene are SGHDT and YYEEEE. V was pared by 0 bases and J by 0 bases, with 12 bases between. CDR3 length: 16 residues. CDR3 DNA sequence: TGTGCCAGCAGCTTGGAGGGGCTCAGGATGAACACTGAAGCTTTCTTT. It encodes CASSLEGLRMNTEAFF.

This clonotype has a count of ten or more. The V gene is TRBV20-1, the J gene TRBJ2-3, with a tentative D call TRBD1 (6 bases). Looked up from germline, CDR1 is DFQATT and CDR2 is SNEGSKA (reference sequence). The V end lost 7 bases, the J end lost 2 bases, and 13 bases lay between the germline ends. There are 13 residues in the CDR3. The CDR3 sequence is CSDVDSFTDTQYF. The CDR3 DNA reads as TGCAGTGATGTGGACAGCTTCACAGATACGCAGTATTTT.

This clonotype was observed many times. The chain uses TRBV5-1 and TRBJ2-3, with TRBD2 matching over 9 bases. Germline V gene sequence: CDR1 SGHRS, CDR2 YFSETQ. With 5 bases clipped from V and 4 bases from J, the junction kept 11 bases outside the gene matches. CDR3 length: 16 amino acids. The CDR3: CASSSRRGGLADTQYF. The CDR3 DNA reads TGCGCCAGCAGTTCCCGGCGGGGGGGCCTGGCAGATACGCAGTATTTT.

The chain combines TRBV6-1 with TRBJ2-7, with D possibly being TRBD2 (6 bases). CDR1 and CDR2 (germline): MNHNS, SASEGT. V lost 2 bases to trimming and J lost 5 bases, with 10 bases between them. CDR3 length: 13 amino acids. The CDR3 bases are TGTGCCAGCAGTGAAACGACTAGGAACGAGCAGTACGTC. It is translated as CASSETTRNEQYV.

J is TRBJ1-2 and V is TRBV29-1; D gene ambiguous. CDR1 is SQVTM and CDR2 is ANQGSEA in the germline V gene. The CDR3 runs 12 residues. Trimming shortened V by 2 bases and J by 6 bases, and 10 bases separated the two germline ends. CDR3 in amino acids: CSVEIGRNGYTF. DNA of the CDR3: TGCAGCGTTGAAATAGGAAGGAATGGCTACACCTTC. Complete variable domain (other parts from reference TRBV29-1 and TRBJ1-2): SAVISQKPSRDICQRGTSLTIQCQVDSQVTMMFWYRQQPGQSLTLIATANQGSEATYESGFVIDKFPISRPNLTFSTLTVSNMSPEDSSIYLCSVEIGRNGYTFGSGTRLTVV.